This TCR beta chain emerged from a study of OX40 agonist ivuxolimab in advanced cancers. Looking at the study overall: At doses from 0.01 to 10 mg/kg, patients were given intravenous ivuxolimab every 2 weeks. Study-level findings and limits: At 0.1 to 3.0 mg/kg and by week 6, clonal expansion occurred in CD4+ and CD8+ blood T cells. The average count of expanded clones was higher among CD8+ T cells than among CD4+.

Concerning this clone: Its antigen is still unknown.

Generated by immunoSEQ multiplex PCR, the TCRdb table keeps only in-frame clones and is missing some. Altogether roughly 60,000 clones are present, about 88% being singletons, with the ten largest covering 4% to 5%. Germline CDR1 is MDHEN and CDR2 is SYDVKM. The CDR3 extends over 13 amino acids. V was pared by 10 bases and J by 6 bases, with 4 bases of the junction left unmatched. The sample in question was CD4+ or CD8+ T cells sorted from blood, obtained in a trial of the OX40 agonist ivuxolimab. This chain joins TRBV28 and TRBJ1-5, with 12 bases identical to TRBD1. This receptor was obtained from an adult with an advanced solid tumor such as melanoma, head and neck, liver or kidney cancer. The CDR3 DNA follows: TGTGCCACCGGGGACAGGGGGCTTCAGCCCCAGCATTTT. Encoded protein: CATGDRGLQPQHF.